This T cell receptor (beta chain) was captured in a study of cytomegalovirus exposure and HLA in healthy donors. Study-level results: In a later analysis, a genetic analysis reported fewer productive-TCR N-insertions in an Asian-associated ancestry cluster than the cohort average. Most TCR sequences were rare, but some public TCRs occurred in many donors.

V lost 8 bases and J lost 6; bases outside the gene matches: 15. This CDR3 has 15 amino acids. Germline-derived CDR1 and CDR2 are WSHSY and SAAADI. Details on this clone: Its antigen is unknown.

13 Jbeta primers and 60 Vbeta primers were used for the PCR. Assay used: immunoSEQ multiplex PCR; TCRdb lists only in-frame clones, some missing. The sample lists some 150,000 clones, about 62% seen once, with over 2.5% in the top ten. Sequenced material: PBMCs. The receptor was isolated from a man aged 40-49 years in good health and CMV-seronegative. V is TRBV10-2 and J is TRBJ1-2, with 7 bases that match TRBD1. Written as DNA, the CDR3 is TGCGCCAGCCGATCACCACAGGGGACCAAGGATGGCTACACCTTC. As protein: CASRSPQGTKDGYTF.